This TCR beta chain was captured in a study of blood T cell repertoires in COVID-19. Across the study: The origin of the acute and convalescent COVID-19 samples was the United States, Italy and Spain.

TCRdb keeps only in-frame clones here, not all; method: immunoSEQ multiplex PCR. Counted here are hundreds of thousands of clones, about 90% occurring once; the ten biggest clones make up around 1.4%. CDR3 length: 15 residues. Germline lookup yields CDR1 LGHNA and CDR2 YSLEER. Trimming stripped 0 bases from V and 2 bases from J, with 11 bases between. Sequences were obtained from peripheral blood. The rearrangement uses TRBV4-3 and TRBJ2-7; D is ambiguous. This sequence was found in an elderly man with acute or convalescent COVID-19. CDR3 sequence (DNA): TGCGCCAGCAGCCAAGAGGCAACATTCACCTACGAGCAGTACTTC. It is translated as CASSQEATFTYEQYF.